This passage covers 10 T cell receptor beta chains from one sample sequenced in a study of blood T cell repertoires in COVID-19. This table comes from immunoSEQ multiplex PCR, and its TCRdb copy is limited to in-frame clones, with some not included. The data hold about 280,000 clones, with roughly nine tenths observed a single time. Sequenced input: peripheral blood. The receptors stem from a middle-aged man with acute or convalescent COVID-19.

The J gene is TRBJ2-5, the V gene TRBV7-3; 8 nucleotides line up with TRBD2. Germline CDR1 reads SGHTA; CDR2 reads FQGTGA. This CDR3 has 15 residues. Unmatched junction bases numbered 9, after V lost 5 bases and J lost 4 bases. For the CDR3, the DNA is TGTGCCAGCAGCCACCCCCGCCGGGGGGGAGAGACCCAGTACTTC. Translation gives CASSHPRRGGETQYF. The complete variable domain, with remaining parts taken from reference TRBV7-3 and TRBJ2-5, reads GAGVSQTPSNKVTEKGKYVELRCDPISGHTALYWYRQSLGQGPEFLIYFQGTGAADDSGLPNDRFFAVRPEGSVSTLKIQRTERGDSAVYLCASSHPRRGGETQYFGPGTRLLVL.

The chain joins TRBV2 to TRBJ1-6; 7 bases are shared with TRBD1. This CDR3 is built from 14 residues. The V gene end was trimmed by 8 bases and the J gene end by 8 bases; junction bases not matched to a gene: 9. Germline V gene data show CDR1 as SNHLY and CDR2 as FYNNEI. The CDR3 sequence is CASLRDREYSPLHF. CDR3 DNA sequence: TGTGCCAGCTTACGTGACAGGGAATATTCACCCCTCCACTTT.

The chain uses TRBV29-1 and TRBJ2-2; the D gene is possibly TRBD2 (6 bases). Germline assignment: CDR1 SQVTM and CDR2 ANQGSEA. V gave up 5 bases and J gave up 4 bases, with 11 bases separating them. This CDR3 spans 13 amino acids. The CDR3 DNA reads TGCAGCGTTAAGGGACTGTCCACCGGGGAGCTGTTTTTT. This sequence encodes CSVKGLSTGELFF.

This clone was recorded once. The chain uses TRBV5-6 and TRBJ2-7; D possibly corresponds to TRBD2 (5 bases). From germline, CDR1 is SGHDT and CDR2 YYEEEE. The length of the CDR3 is 13 residues. Between the trimmed V and J ends, which lost 4 bases and 0 bases, there was a span of 8 bases. The CDR3 loop is CASSRTVSYEQYF. The CDR3 nucleotides are TGTGCCAGCAGCCGGACTGTCTCCTACGAGCAGTACTTC.

This sequence joins TRBV12-3 or TRBV12-4 and TRBJ1-2; 7 nucleotides line up with TRBD1. There are 13 residues in the CDR3. V was clipped by 5 bases and J by 11 bases; unmatched bases: 11. The CDR3 protein is CASSLTGLGFYTF. In DNA form, the CDR3 reads TGTGCCAGCAGTCTGACAGGGTTGGGTTTTTACACCTTC.

The gene calls are TRBV6-1 and TRBJ1-3; D is unresolved. The germline CDR1 and CDR2 sequences are MNHNS and SASEGT. V lost 0 bases and J 0 bases, leaving 6 bases between the germline ends. This CDR3 region has 15 residues. CDR3 nucleotides: TGTGCCAGCAGTGAAGCGTTTATCTCTGGAAACACCATATATTTT. Translating it yields CASSEAFISGNTIYF.

This chain joins TRBV12-3 or TRBV12-4 and TRBJ2-7, with 7 bases aligning to TRBD1. The CDR3 is 12 residues long. The V and J ends lost 5 bases and 2 bases, in that order; junction bases with no gene match: 0. DNA of the CDR3: TGTGCCAGCAGTAGGGGGCCCTACGAGCAGTACTTC. This codes for CASSRGPYEQYF.

The V call is TRBV19, the J call TRBJ2-7; D is perhaps TRBD1 (6 bases). CDR1 is LNHDA and CDR2 is SQIVND in the germline V gene (reference sequence). The germline V and J ends were trimmed by 6 bases and 3 bases, with 15 bases remaining between them. The CDR3 spans 14 residues. CDR3 sequence: CASSYRVENYEQYF. Written as DNA, the CDR3 is TGTGCCAGTAGCTACAGGGTTGAAAACTACGAGCAGTACTTC.

The rearrangement links TRBV6-2 or TRBV6-3 to TRBJ1-4; 7 bases fit TRBD1. The CDR3 length is 15 residues. With 4 bases clipped from V and 3 bases from J, the junction kept 5 bases outside the gene matches. In germline, CDR1 is MNHEY, CDR2 SVGEGT. The CDR3 sequence: CASSWGTAANEKLFF. CDR3 coding DNA: TGTGCCAGCAGTTGGGGGACAGCCGCTAATGAAAAACTGTTTTTT.

This rearrangement joins TRBV6-5 to TRBJ1-5; perhaps TRBD1 as D (6 bases). This CDR3 is built from 13 residues. The V and J ends lost 6 bases and 5 bases respectively, with 11 bases between them. The germline V gene has CDR1 MNHEY and CDR2 SVGAGI. This CDR3 reads CASSLTGDQPQHF. The CDR3 DNA is TGTGCCAGCAGCCTGACAGGAGATCAGCCCCAGCATTTT.